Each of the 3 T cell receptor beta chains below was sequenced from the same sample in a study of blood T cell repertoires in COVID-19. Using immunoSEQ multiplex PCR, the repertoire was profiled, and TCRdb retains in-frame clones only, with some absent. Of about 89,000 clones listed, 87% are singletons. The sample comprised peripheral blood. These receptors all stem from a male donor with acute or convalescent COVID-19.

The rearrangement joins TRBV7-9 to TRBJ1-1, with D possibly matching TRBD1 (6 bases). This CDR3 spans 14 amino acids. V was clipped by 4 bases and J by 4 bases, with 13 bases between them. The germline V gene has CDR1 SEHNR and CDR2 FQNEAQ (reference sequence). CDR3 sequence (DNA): TGTGCCAGCAGCTCCCTACAGGGTGTCACTGAAGCTTTCTTT. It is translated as CASSSLQGVTEAFF. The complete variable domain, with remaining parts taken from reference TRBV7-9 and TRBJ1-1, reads DTGVSQNPRHKITKRGQNVTFRCDPISEHNRLYWYRQTLGQGPEFLTYFQNEAQLEKSRLLSDRFSAERPKGSFSTLEIQRTEQGDSAMYLCASSSLQGVTEAFFGQGTRLTVV.

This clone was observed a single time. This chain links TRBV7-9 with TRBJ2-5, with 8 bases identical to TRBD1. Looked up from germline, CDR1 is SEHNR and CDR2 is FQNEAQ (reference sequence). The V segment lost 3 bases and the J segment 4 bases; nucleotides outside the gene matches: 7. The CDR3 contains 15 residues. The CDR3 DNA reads TGTGCCAGCAGCTTCCTACAGGGGGGAGGAGAGACCCAGTACTTC. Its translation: CASSFLQGGGETQYF.

CDR3: CASSRSGETEAFF. DNA of the CDR3: TGTGCCAGCAGCCGATCAGGGGAAACTGAAGCTTTCTTT. The chain uses TRBV12-3 or TRBV12-4 and TRBJ1-1; D perhaps matches TRBD1 (6 bases). Trimming removed 6 bases from V and 5 bases from J, with 13 bases in between. CDR3 length: 13 residues.